The 29 T cell receptor beta chains presented below share a single source sample, sequenced in a study of blood T cell repertoires in COVID-19. Sequencing used immunoSEQ multiplex PCR; TCRdb keeps in-frame clones, though not all of them. This repertoire shows over 250,000 clones, around four fifths found once; its top ten account for approximately 9%. Sequencing was performed on peripheral blood. These receptor sequences come from a woman between 50 and 59 years old who had recovered from COVID-19.

This chain joins TRBV11-3 and TRBJ2-1; 11 bases map to TRBD2. The CDR3 runs to 16 residues. In germline, CDR1 is SGHNT, CDR2 YENEEA. With 4 bases clipped from V and 6 bases from J, the junction kept 8 bases outside the gene matches. The CDR3 region has the DNA TGTGCCAGCAGCTCGACTAGCGGGGTCAACCCCAATGAGCAGTTCTTC. It codes for CASSSTSGVNPNEQFF.

The chain recombines TRBV20-1 with TRBJ2-1; tentative D call: TRBD2 (6 bases). Germline V CDR1 and CDR2: DFQATT, SNEGSKA (reference sequence). CDR3 length: 11 amino acids. As DNA, the CDR3 is TGCGCGGGAAACTCCTACAATGAGCAGTTCTTC. The encoded protein is CAGNSYNEQFF.

The chain recombines TRBV28 with TRBJ2-3, with D perhaps TRBD2 (7 bases). The length of the CDR3 is 16 residues. The V end was cut by 6 bases, the J end by 8 bases, with 24 bases between. Germline assignment: CDR1 MDHEN and CDR2 SYDVKM. CDR3 region: CASRETRGGTWGTQYF. CDR3 coding DNA: TGTGCCAGCAGAGAGACTAGGGGGGGGACCTGGGGTACGCAGTATTTT.

The CDR3 DNA sequence: TGCGCCAGCAGCTTGGAGGGGGCGGGCTCGACGGGGACCTTC. The encoded protein is CASSLEGAGSTGTF. V and J are TRBV5-1 and TRBJ1-2, with 7 bases lining up with TRBD1. The trim removed 0 bases at V and 14 bases at J, leaving 13 bases unmatched. Germline assignment: CDR1 SGHRS and CDR2 YFSETQ. The CDR3 consists of 14 residues.

In this sample, this clone turned up once. The chain couples TRBV7-2 to TRBJ2-5; no clear D. V lost 3 bases and J lost 1, with 9 bases in between. The CDR3 extends over 14 amino acids. The germline gives CDR1 SGHTA, CDR2 FQGNSA. The CDR3 reads CASSFLGFQETQYF. The DNA for the CDR3 is TGTGCCAGCAGCTTTCTGGGCTTCCAAGAGACCCAGTACTTC.

The chain joins TRBV6-5 to TRBJ2-7, with D possibly matching TRBD2 (5 bases). The ends were cut back, 0 bases at V and 6 bases at J, with 15 bases in the middle. The CDR3 spans 15 residues. CDR1 MNHEY and CDR2 SVGAGI come from the germline V gene. CDR3 DNA: TGTGCCAGCAGTTACTCATTAGAGGGTACGCTCGAGCAGTACTTC. Translation gives CASSYSLEGTLEQYF.

This clone was found once. The rearrangement uses TRBV5-1 and TRBJ2-3, with 10 bases identical to TRBD1. V was clipped by 2 bases and J by 4 bases; unmatched bases: 7. Germline V gene lookup returns CDR1 SGHRS and CDR2 YFSETQ. This CDR3 region has 16 residues. The CDR3 DNA follows: TGCGCCAGCAGCTTAGGACAGGGGGACGCCGCAGATACGCAGTATTTT. It is translated as CASSLGQGDAADTQYF.

This clone was seen more than once but under ten times. The chain recombines TRBV4-1 with TRBJ2-2; 16 nucleotides agree with TRBD2. The CDR3 has 17 residues. With 1 base clipped from V and 7 bases from J, the junction kept 3 bases outside the gene matches. The germline gives CDR1 MGHRA, CDR2 YSYEKL. CDR3 sequence: CASSQGGLAGGNGELFF. CDR3 bases: TGCGCCAGCAGCCAAGGGGGACTAGCGGGAGGGAACGGGGAGCTGTTTTTT.

The chain is built from TRBV27 and TRBJ1-6, with D unclear. CDR3 length: 15 amino acids. The germline V and J ends were trimmed by 2 bases and 1 base, with 6 bases remaining between them. Germline assignment: CDR1 MNHEY and CDR2 SMNVEV (reference sequence). This chain's CDR3 is CASSLEGSYNSPLHF. CDR3 sequence (DNA): TGTGCCAGCAGTTTAGAGGGATCCTATAATTCACCCCTCCACTTT.

The V gene is TRBV11-3, the J gene TRBJ2-5, with D possibly matching TRBD1 (6 bases). The CDR3 totals 14 residues. Germline V gene lookup returns CDR1 SGHNT and CDR2 YENEEA. The germline V and J ends were trimmed by 5 bases and 5 bases, with 15 bases remaining between them. CDR3 sequence: CASSGNRDGETQYF. CDR3 bases: TGTGCCAGCAGCGGCAACAGGGACGGGGAGACCCAGTACTTC.

The J gene is TRBJ2-5, the V gene TRBV5-1; TRBD2 matches 8 bases. Looked up from germline, CDR1 is SGHRS and CDR2 is YFSETQ. This CDR3 has 14 amino acids. V dropped 4 bases and J dropped 4; count of bases not matched to a gene: 6. The CDR3 region is CASSPDREGETQYF. The CDR3 DNA is TGCGCCAGCAGCCCCGACCGGGAGGGAGAGACCCAGTACTTC.

The chain is built from TRBV5-1 and TRBJ2-5; 12 positions match TRBD2. Losses at the gene ends were 4 bases for V and 4 bases for J; bases not matched to a gene: 5. CDR1 and CDR2 from the germline V gene are SGHRS and YFSETQ. This CDR3 is built from 15 residues. DNA of the CDR3: TGCGCCAGCAGCGGACTAGCGGGGATGACAGAGACCCAGTACTTC. Translation gives CASSGLAGMTETQYF.

The chain carries TRBV5-1 and TRBJ2-5, with 7 bases identical to TRBD1. The germline gives CDR1 SGHRS, CDR2 YFSETQ. The V segment lost 4 bases and the J segment 5 bases; nucleotides outside the gene matches: 5. CDR3 length: 13 amino acids. In nucleotides, the CDR3 is TGCGCCAGCAGCCGAGACAGGGACGAGACCCAGTACTTC. Encoded protein: CASSRDRDETQYF. The variable domain in full, with the rest retrieved from reference TRBV5-1 and TRBJ2-5, is KAGVTQTPRYLIKTRGQQVTLSCSPISGHRSVSWYQQTPGQGLQFLFEYFSETQRNKGNFPGRFSGRQFSNSRSEMNVSTLELGDSALYLCASSRDRDETQYFGPGTRLLVL.

V gene TRBV7-9 combines with J gene TRBJ2-7, with TRBD2 matching 7 bases. V dropped 5 bases and J dropped 9; count of bases not matched to a gene: 16. The CDR3 sequence is 15 residues long. CDR1 and CDR2 from the germline V gene are SEHNR and FQNEAQ (reference sequence). The CDR3 protein is CASSLQEGLSHWQYF. The CDR3 DNA reads TGTGCCAGCAGCCTACAAGAGGGACTAAGTCATTGGCAGTACTTC.

The chain carries TRBV5-1 and TRBJ2-3; 7 nucleotides line up with TRBD1. The CDR3 is made up of 13 amino acids. From germline, CDR1 is SGHRS and CDR2 YFSETQ. V shed 3 bases, J shed 3 bases, and the junction held 1 base outside the gene matches. This CDR3 reads CASSSDRTDTQYF. Written as DNA, the CDR3 is TGCGCCAGCAGCTCGGACAGGACAGATACGCAGTATTTT.

V and J are TRBV28 and TRBJ1-2, with no clear D. CDR1 is MDHEN, CDR2 SYDVKM, per germline. CDR3 size: 10 residues. V lost 5 bases, J lost 8 bases, and 6 bases lay in between. In nucleotides, the CDR3 is TGTGCCAGCAGTGGTCGGGGCTACACCTTC. This codes for CASSGRGYTF.

This clone was seen only once. The chain links TRBV5-1 to TRBJ2-1, with 10 bases identical to TRBD2. The CDR3 sequence is 18 residues long. The germline CDR1 and CDR2 sequences are SGHRS and YFSETQ. V gave up 0 bases and J gave up 0 bases; unmatched junction bases: 6. CDR3 DNA: TGCGCCAGCAGCTTGGGACTAGCGGGTCTCAGCTCCTACAATGAGCAGTTCTTC. It is translated as CASSLGLAGLSSYNEQFF. Full variable domain (missing parts from reference TRBV5-1 and TRBJ2-1): KAGVTQTPRYLIKTRGQQVTLSCSPISGHRSVSWYQQTPGQGLQFLFEYFSETQRNKGNFPGRFSGRQFSNSRSEMNVSTLELGDSALYLCASSLGLAGLSSYNEQFFGPGTRLTVL.

This clone was seen a few times. The chain joins TRBV28 to TRBJ1-6, with a weak D call TRBD1 (6 bases). Germline V gene lookup returns CDR1 MDHEN and CDR2 SYDVKM. This CDR3 spans 14 amino acids. The V and J ends lost 5 bases and 9 bases respectively, with 14 bases between them. CDR3 DNA sequence: TGTGCCAGCAGTACCCACAGGGACGGTTCACCCCTCCACTTT. This codes for CASSTHRDGSPLHF.

The chain employs TRBV3-1 (or the pseudogene TRBV3-2) and TRBJ2-3, with D unresolved. V was clipped by 2 bases and J by 2 bases, with 11 bases between them. Germline values: CDR1 LGHDT, CDR2 YNNKEL (reference sequence). The CDR3 extends over 15 amino acids. CDR3 residues: CASSQSLRTTDTQYF. CDR3 in DNA: TGTGCCAGCAGCCAAAGTCTACGTACCACAGATACGCAGTATTTT.

The chain employs TRBV5-1 and TRBJ1-1, with 8 bases fitting TRBD1. The CDR3 is 16 amino acids. Germline V gene lookup returns CDR1 SGHRS and CDR2 YFSETQ. J lost 7 bases, V lost 1 base, and 12 bases had no gene match. The CDR3 here is CASSLNLGAQGVEAFF. CDR3 bases: TGCGCCAGCAGCTTGAATCTCGGGGCACAGGGGGTTGAAGCTTTCTTT.

The CDR3 reads CASSAQGFHGYTF. The CDR3, as DNA: TGTGCCAGCAGCGCACAGGGGTTCCATGGCTACACCTTC. The chain recombines TRBV9 with TRBJ1-2; the match to TRBD1 covers 7 bases. Per the germline V gene, CDR1 is SGDLS and CDR2 is YYNGEE. This CDR3 comprises 13 residues. Losses at the gene ends were 3 bases for V and 6 bases for J; bases not matched to a gene: 5.

Only a few counts were recorded for this clone. The chain recombines TRBV7-9 with TRBJ2-7, with 8 positions matching TRBD1. The J segment lost 2 bases and the V segment lost 5 bases, leaving 8 bases of the junction unmatched. Germline CDR1 and CDR2: SEHNR and FQNEAQ (reference sequence). The CDR3 length is 15 residues. CDR3 loop: CASSPRQGKTYEQYF. CDR3 in DNA: TGTGCCAGCAGCCCCCGACAGGGGAAAACCTACGAGCAGTACTTC. Using reference TRBV7-9 and TRBJ2-7 for the parts outside the CDR3, the full variable domain is DTGVSQNPRHKITKRGQNVTFRCDPISEHNRLYWYRQTLGQGPEFLTYFQNEAQLEKSRLLSDRFSAERPKGSFSTLEIQRTEQGDSAMYLCASSPRQGKTYEQYFGPGTRLTVT.

This sequence joins TRBV30 and TRBJ1-6, with no clear D. CDR1 and CDR2 from the germline V gene are GTSNPN and SVGIG (reference sequence). V shed 3 bases and J shed 9 bases, with 15 bases lying between them. The CDR3 runs 14 residues. This CDR3 reads CAWREASLVSPLHF. The CDR3 DNA is TGTGCCTGGAGGGAGGCTTCTTTGGTTTCACCCCTCCACTTT. Drawing the rest from reference TRBV30 and TRBJ1-6, the complete variable domain is SQTIHQWPATLVQPVGSPLSLECTVEGTSNPNLYWYRQAAGRGLQLLFYSVGIGQISSEVPQNLSASRPQDRQFILSSKKLLLSDSGFYLCAWREASLVSPLHFGNGTRLTVT.

The rearrangement links TRBV6-1 to TRBJ2-1, with 12 bases fitting TRBD1. Germline assignment: CDR1 MNHNS and CDR2 SASEGT. This CDR3 has 16 residues. J was trimmed by 9 bases and V by 6 bases; bases with no gene match: 12. In DNA, the CDR3 is TGTGCCAGCAGGGAAACTAGGGACAGGGGGCTGTCTGAGCAGTTCTTC. The encoded protein is CASRETRDRGLSEQFF.

The chain has TRBV24-1 and TRBJ2-7; 12 bases are a match to TRBD1. This CDR3 comprises 17 residues. The V gene's germline CDR1 is KGHDR and CDR2 SFDVKD. With V trimmed by 5 bases and J by 0 bases, 7 bases remained unmatched. The CDR3 is CATSGGQGASLSYEQYF. The CDR3 DNA follows: TGTGCCACCAGTGGGGGACAGGGGGCGTCTCTCTCCTACGAGCAGTACTTC.

The chain uses TRBV3-1 (or the pseudogene TRBV3-2) and TRBJ1-1, with D possibly being TRBD1 (5 bases). Looked up from germline, CDR1 is LGHDT and CDR2 is YNNKEL (reference sequence). The CDR3 runs to 15 residues. The V end was cut by 2 bases, the J end by 5 bases, with 15 bases between. The CDR3 nucleotides read TGTGCCAGCAGCCAATGGGGCGGGGCGAAGACTGAAGCTTTCTTT. Translating it yields CASSQWGGAKTEAFF.

The count of this clone is one. The chain carries TRBV18 and TRBJ2-3; D may be TRBD2 (5 bases). Trimming cost V 2 bases and J 1 base, with 7 bases left between them. CDR1 KGHSH and CDR2 LQKENI come from the germline V gene. The CDR3 totals 14 residues. The CDR3 region has the DNA TGTGCCAGCTCACCAGGACTGGGCACAGATACGCAGTATTTT. Translating it yields CASSPGLGTDTQYF.

This clone was detected only a few times. This chain links TRBV19 with TRBJ2-7; D might be TRBD1 (5 bases). V was clipped by 2 bases and J by 2 bases, with 13 bases between them. The germline V gene has CDR1 LNHDA and CDR2 SQIVND (reference sequence). This CDR3 spans 15 amino acids. CDR3 in amino acids: CASSIWFAGTYEQYF. CDR3 DNA: TGTGCCAGTAGTATATGGTTCGCAGGGACCTACGAGCAGTACTTC.

This clone appeared once. The chain couples TRBV6-6 to TRBJ2-1; 7 nucleotides line up with TRBD1. From germline, CDR1 is MNHNY and CDR2 SVGAGI (reference sequence). This CDR3 is 20 amino acids long. V lost 6 bases to trimming and J lost 2 bases; unmatched junction nucleotides: 22. This chain's CDR3 is CASSRTAPSRDSVTYNEQFF. The CDR3 DNA reads as TGTGCCAGCAGCCGAACCGCTCCCTCCCGGGACAGCGTCACCTACAATGAGCAGTTCTTC.